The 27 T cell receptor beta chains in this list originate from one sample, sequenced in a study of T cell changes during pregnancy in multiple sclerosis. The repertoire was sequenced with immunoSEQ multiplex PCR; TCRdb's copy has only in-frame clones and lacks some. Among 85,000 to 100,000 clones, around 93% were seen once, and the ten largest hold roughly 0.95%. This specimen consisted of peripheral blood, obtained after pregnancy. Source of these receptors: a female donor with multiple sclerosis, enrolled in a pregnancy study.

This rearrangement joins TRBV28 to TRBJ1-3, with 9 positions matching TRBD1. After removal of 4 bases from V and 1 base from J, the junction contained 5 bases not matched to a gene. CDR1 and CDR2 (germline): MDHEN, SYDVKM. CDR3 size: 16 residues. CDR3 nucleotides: TGTGCCAGCAGTTCCCCGGGACAGGGATCTGGAAACACCATATATTTT. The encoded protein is CASSSPGQGSGNTIYF.

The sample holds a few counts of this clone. Written as DNA, the CDR3 is TGCGCCAGCAGTGAGTCAGGCAGGGGTGCAGGAAACACCATATATTTT. Translating gives CASSESGRGAGNTIYF. V and J are TRBV10-2 and TRBJ1-3; a weak D match, TRBD1 (6 bases). Trimming removed 0 bases at V and 4 bases at J, with 13 bases between. CDR3 length equals 16 residues. Germline assignment: CDR1 WSHSY and CDR2 SAAADI.

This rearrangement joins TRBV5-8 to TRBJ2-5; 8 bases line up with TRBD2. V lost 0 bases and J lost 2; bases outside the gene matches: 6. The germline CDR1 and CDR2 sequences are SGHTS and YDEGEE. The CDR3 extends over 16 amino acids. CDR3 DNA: TGTGCCAGCAGCTTGGGGACGGGGGGGGAGCAAGAGACCCAGTACTTC. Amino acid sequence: CASSLGTGGEQETQYF.

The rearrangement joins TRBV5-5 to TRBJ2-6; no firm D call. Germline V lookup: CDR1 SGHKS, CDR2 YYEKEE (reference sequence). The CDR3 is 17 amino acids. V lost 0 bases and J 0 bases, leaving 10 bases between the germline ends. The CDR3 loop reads CASSLVHSLSGANVLTF. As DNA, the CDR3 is TGTGCCAGCAGCTTGGTTCACAGCCTCTCTGGGGCCAACGTCCTGACTTTC. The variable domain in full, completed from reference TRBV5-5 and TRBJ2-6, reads DAGVTQSPTHLIKTRGQQVTLRCSPISGHKSVSWYQQVLGQGPQFIFQYYEKEERGRGNFPDRFSARQFPNYSSELNVNALLLGDSALYLCASSLVHSLSGANVLTFGAGSRLTVL.

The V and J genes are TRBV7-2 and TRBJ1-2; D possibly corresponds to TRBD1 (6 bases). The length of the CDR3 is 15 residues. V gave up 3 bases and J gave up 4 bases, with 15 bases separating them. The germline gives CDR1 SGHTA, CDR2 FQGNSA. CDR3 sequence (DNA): TGTGCCAGCAGCTTTTGGGGGGGCGGAGGCTATGGCTACACCTTC. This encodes CASSFWGGGGYGYTF.

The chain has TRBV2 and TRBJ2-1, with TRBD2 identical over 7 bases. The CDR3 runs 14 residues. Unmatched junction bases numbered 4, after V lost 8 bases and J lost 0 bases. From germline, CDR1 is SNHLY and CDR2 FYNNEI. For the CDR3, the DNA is TGTGCCAGCGGTAGGGAGGGCTCCTACAATGAGCAGTTCTTC. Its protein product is CASGREGSYNEQFF.

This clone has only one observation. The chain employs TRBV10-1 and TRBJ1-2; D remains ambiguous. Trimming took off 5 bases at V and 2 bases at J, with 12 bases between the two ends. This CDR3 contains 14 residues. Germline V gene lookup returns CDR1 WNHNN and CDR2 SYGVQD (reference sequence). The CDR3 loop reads CASSPRKANYGYTF. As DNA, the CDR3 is TGCGCCAGCAGTCCCAGGAAAGCCAACTATGGCTACACCTTC.

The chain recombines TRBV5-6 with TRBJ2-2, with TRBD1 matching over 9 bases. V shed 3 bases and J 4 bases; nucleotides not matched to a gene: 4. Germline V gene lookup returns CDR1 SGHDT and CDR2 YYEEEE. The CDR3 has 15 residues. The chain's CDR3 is CASSWDRVGTGELFF. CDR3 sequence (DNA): TGTGCCAGCAGCTGGGACAGGGTTGGCACCGGGGAGCTGTTTTTT.

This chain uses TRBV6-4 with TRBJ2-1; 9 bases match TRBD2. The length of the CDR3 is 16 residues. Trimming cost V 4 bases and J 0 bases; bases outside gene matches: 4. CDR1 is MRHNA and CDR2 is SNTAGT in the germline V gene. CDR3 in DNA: TGTGCCAGCAGTGGTAGCGGGGGAAGCTCCTACAATGAGCAGTTCTTC. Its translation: CASSGSGGSSYNEQFF.

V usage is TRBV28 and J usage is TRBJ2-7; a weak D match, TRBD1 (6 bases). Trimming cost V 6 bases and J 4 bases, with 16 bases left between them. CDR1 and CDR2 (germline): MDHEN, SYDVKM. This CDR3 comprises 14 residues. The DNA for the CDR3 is TGTGCCAGCAGCCTCAGACAGGTGGGATACGAGCAGTACTTC. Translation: CASSLRQVGYEQYF. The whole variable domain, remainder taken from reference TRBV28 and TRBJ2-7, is DVKVTQSSRYLVKRTGEKVFLECVQDMDHENMFWYRQDPGLGLRLIYFSYDVKMKEKGDIPEGYSVSREKKERFSLILESASTNQTSMYLCASSLRQVGYEQYFGPGTRLTVT.

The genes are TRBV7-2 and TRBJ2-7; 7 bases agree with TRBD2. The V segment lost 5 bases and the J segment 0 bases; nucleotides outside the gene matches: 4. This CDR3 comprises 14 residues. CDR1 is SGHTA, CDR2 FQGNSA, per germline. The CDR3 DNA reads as TGTGCCAGCAGCCGTTCTAGCGGCTCCTACGAGCAGTACTTC. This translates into CASSRSSGSYEQYF.

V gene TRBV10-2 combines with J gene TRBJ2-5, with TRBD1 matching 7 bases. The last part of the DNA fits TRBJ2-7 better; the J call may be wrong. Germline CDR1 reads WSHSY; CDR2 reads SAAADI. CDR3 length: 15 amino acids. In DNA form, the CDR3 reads TGCGCCAGCAGACGAGGGGGCGTTGGCTCCTACGAGCAGTACTTC. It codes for CASRRGGVGSYEQYF.

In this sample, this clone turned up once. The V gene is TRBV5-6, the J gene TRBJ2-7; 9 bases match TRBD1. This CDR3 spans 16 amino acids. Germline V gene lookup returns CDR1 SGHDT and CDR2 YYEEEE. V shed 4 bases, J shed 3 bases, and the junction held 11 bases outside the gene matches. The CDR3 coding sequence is TGTGCCAGCAGCCTACCTGGGACAGGGAAAGACTACGAGCAGTACTTC. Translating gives CASSLPGTGKDYEQYF. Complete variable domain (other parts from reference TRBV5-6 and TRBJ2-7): DAGVTQSPTHLIKTRGQQVTLRCSPKSGHDTVSWYQQALGQGPQFIFQYYEEEERQRGNFPDRFSGHQFPNYSSELNVNALLLGDSALYLCASSLPGTGKDYEQYFGPGTRLTVT.

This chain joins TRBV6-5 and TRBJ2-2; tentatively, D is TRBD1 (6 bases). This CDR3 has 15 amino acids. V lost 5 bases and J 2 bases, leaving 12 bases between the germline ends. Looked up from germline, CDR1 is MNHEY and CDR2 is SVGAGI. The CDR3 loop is CASSIGQRNTGELFF. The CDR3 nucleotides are TGTGCCAGCAGTATCGGACAGAGAAACACCGGGGAGCTGTTTTTT.

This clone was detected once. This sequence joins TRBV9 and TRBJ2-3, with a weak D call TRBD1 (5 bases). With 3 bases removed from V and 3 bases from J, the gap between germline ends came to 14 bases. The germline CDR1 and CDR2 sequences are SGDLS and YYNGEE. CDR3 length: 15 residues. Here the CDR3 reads CASSGQGTGTDTQYF. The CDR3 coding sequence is TGTGCCAGCAGCGGGCAGGGTACCGGGACAGATACGCAGTATTTT.

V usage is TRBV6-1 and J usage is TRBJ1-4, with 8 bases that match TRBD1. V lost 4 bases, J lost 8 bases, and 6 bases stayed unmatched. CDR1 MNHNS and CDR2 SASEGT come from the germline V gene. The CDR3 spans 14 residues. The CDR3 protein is CASSVDRGMEKLFF. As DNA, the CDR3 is TGTGCCAGCAGTGTCGACAGGGGTATGGAAAAACTGTTTTTT.

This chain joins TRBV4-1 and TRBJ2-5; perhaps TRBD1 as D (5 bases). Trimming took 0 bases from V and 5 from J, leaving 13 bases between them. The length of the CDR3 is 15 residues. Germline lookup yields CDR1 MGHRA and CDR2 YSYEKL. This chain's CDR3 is CASSQEGRVMETQYF. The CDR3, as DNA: TGCGCCAGCAGCCAAGAAGGCAGGGTCATGGAGACCCAGTACTTC.

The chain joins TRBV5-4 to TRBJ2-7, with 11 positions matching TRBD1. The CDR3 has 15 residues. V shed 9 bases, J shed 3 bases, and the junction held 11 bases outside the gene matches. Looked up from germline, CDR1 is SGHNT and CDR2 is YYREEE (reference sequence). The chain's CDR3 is CATKNRTGGNYEQYF. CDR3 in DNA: TGTGCCACGAAAAACCGGACAGGGGGCAACTACGAGCAGTACTTC.

The CDR3 nucleotides are TGCGCCAGCAGTGACAGGGGCGCGGAAGCTTTCTTT. It is translated as CASSDRGAEAFF. The chain is built from TRBV10-1 and TRBJ1-1; D perhaps matches TRBD1 (6 bases). CDR1 is WNHNN and CDR2 is SYGVQD in the germline V gene (reference sequence). V lost 3 bases and J 8 bases, leaving 10 bases between the germline ends. This CDR3 is 12 amino acids long.

The CDR3 sequence is CASSIRYRGYEQYF. The CDR3 bases are TGTGCCAGTAGTATACGTTACAGGGGCTACGAGCAGTACTTC. The chain recombines TRBV19 with TRBJ2-7, with 7 positions matching TRBD1. Germline V gene sequence: CDR1 LNHDA, CDR2 SQIVND (reference sequence). V lost 2 bases, J lost 3 bases, and 4 bases stayed unmatched. The CDR3 has 14 amino acids.

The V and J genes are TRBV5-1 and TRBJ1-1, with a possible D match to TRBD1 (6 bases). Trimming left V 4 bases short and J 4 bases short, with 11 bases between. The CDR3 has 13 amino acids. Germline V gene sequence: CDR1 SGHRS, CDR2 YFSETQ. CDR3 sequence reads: CASSAGVSTEAFF. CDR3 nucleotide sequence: TGCGCCAGCAGCGCAGGGGTCAGCACTGAAGCTTTCTTT.

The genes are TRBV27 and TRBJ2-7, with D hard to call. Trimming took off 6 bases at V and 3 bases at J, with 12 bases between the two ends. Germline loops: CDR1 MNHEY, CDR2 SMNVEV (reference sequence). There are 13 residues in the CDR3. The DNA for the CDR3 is TGTGCCAGCAGCCCCGGGTCTGGCTACGAGCAGTACTTC. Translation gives CASSPGSGYEQYF.

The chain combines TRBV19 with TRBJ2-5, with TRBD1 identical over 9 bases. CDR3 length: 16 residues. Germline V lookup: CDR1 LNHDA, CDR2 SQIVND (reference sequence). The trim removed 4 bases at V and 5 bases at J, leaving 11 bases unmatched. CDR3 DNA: TGTGCCAGTAGTAACGGATTACAGGGGGCGGGGGAGACCCAGTACTTC. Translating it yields CASSNGLQGAGETQYF.

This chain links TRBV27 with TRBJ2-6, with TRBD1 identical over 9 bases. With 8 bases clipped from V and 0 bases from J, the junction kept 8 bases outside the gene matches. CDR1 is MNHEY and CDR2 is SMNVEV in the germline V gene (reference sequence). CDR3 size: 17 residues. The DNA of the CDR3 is TGTGCCAGCCGACGGACAGGGGCAGCCTCTGGGGCCAACGTCCTGACTTTC. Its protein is CASRRTGAASGANVLTF.

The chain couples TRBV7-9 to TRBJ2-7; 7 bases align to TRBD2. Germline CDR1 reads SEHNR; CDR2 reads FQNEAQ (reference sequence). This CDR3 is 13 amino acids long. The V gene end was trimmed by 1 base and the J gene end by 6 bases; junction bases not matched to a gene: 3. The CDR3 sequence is CASSLVWGGEQYF. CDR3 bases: TGTGCCAGCAGCTTAGTCTGGGGGGGCGAGCAGTACTTC.

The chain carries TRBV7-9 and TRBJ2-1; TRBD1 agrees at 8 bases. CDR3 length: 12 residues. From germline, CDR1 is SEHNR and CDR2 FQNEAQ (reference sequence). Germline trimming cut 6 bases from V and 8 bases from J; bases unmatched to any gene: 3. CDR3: CASRATGDEQFF. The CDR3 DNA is TGTGCCAGCAGAGCGACAGGGGATGAGCAGTTCTTC.

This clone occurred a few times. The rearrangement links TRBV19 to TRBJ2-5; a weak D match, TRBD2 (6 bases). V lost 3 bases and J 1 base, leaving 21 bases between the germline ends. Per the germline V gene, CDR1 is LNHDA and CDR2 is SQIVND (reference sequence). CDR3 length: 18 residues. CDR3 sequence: CASSISILAGLSQETQYF. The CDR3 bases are TGTGCCAGTAGTATCTCCATACTAGCAGGTCTTTCCCAAGAGACCCAGTACTTC.